This T cell receptor (beta chain) was recovered during a study of cytomegalovirus exposure and HLA in healthy donors. Study-wide results and limits: As confirmed in vitro, a few CMV-associated chains were specific for CMV antigens. In a later analysis, common viral pathogens appeared linked to several of the most significant clusters. Cytomegalovirus association was assigned to 150 to 200 TCR beta chains. When a later analysis compared HLA-associated TCR beta chains with equally common others, the HLA-associated chains turned out to be more clonally expanded and to have lower generation probabilities.

This CDR3 has 12 amino acids. The V end was cut by 0 bases, the J end by 3 bases, with 3 bases between. Germline CDR1 reads SGHDT; CDR2 reads YYEEEE. Primers included in the PCR were 60 Vbeta and 13 Jbeta primers. Clones were read by immunoSEQ multiplex PCR, and TCRdb kept only the in-frame ones, dropping some. The sample holds 95,000 to 100,000 clones, approximately 78% seen once. Turning to this clone: The antigen is unknown.

This clonotype was obtained from an older woman in good health and CMV-seronegative. Material: PBMCs. This rearrangement joins TRBV5-6 to TRBJ2-5; no clear D gene. CDR3 in amino acids: CASSLVEETQYF. As DNA, the CDR3 is TGTGCCAGCAGCTTGGTCGAAGAGACCCAGTACTTC.